This entry lists 21 T cell receptor beta chains sequenced from one sample in a study of T cell repertoires in cytomegalovirus infection. TCRdb redid the calling of the reads with MiXCR, one entry per CDR3 protein. Among roughly 720,000 distinct CDR3 sequences listed, 35% were seen once. Sequenced sample: PBMCs. The receptor set was obtained from a human donor in good health (CMV status not recorded). Some clones in this sample may be carry-over from other donors' samples.

The CDR3 protein is CASSLYGSGVQETQYF. The CDR3, as DNA: TGTGCCAGCAGTTTATACGGTAGCGGGGTCCAAGAGACCCAGTACTTC. V is TRBV28 and J is TRBJ2-5; 8 nucleotides line up with TRBD2. Germline-derived CDR1 and CDR2 are MDHEN and SYDVKM. J lost 1 base, V lost 1 base, and 5 bases had no gene match. The CDR3 covers 16 residues.

In its sample, this clonotype was seen a few times. The V and J genes are TRBV7-8 and TRBJ1-1; perhaps TRBD1 as D (6 bases). This CDR3 is 13 amino acids long. Per the germline V gene, CDR1 is SGHVS and CDR2 is FQNEAQ. Trimming cost V 3 bases and J 6 bases, with 11 bases left between them. The CDR3 DNA sequence: TGTGCCAGCAGCTTTAGGGGGGCCCCTGAAGCTTTCTTT. Its translation is CASSFRGAPEAFF.

There are a few counts of this clonotype. The chain is built from TRBV27 and TRBJ2-3; D not certain. Between the trimmed V and J ends, which lost 6 bases and 5 bases, there was a span of 9 bases. This CDR3 has 12 residues. Germline values: CDR1 MNHEY, CDR2 SMNVEV (reference sequence). The DNA for the CDR3 is TGTGCCAGCAGACTCCTCGGAGATACGCAGTATTTT. Encoded protein: CASRLLGDTQYF.

This clonotype occurred a few times. This chain links TRBV7-8 with TRBJ1-3; D unresolved. The germline V gene encodes CDR1 SGHVS and CDR2 FQNEAQ. Deletions cut 0 bases from V and 15 bases from J, with 12 bases between. The CDR3 extends over 12 amino acids. The CDR3 DNA reads as TGTGCCAGCAGCTTAGCGAGTGGGAAGGAATATTTT. It yields the protein CASSLASGKEYF.

The chain joins TRBV27 to TRBJ1-2; the match to TRBD1 covers 7 bases. In germline, CDR1 is MNHEY, CDR2 SMNVEV (reference sequence). V dropped 6 bases and J dropped 2; count of bases not matched to a gene: 12. The length of the CDR3 is 16 residues. The CDR3 is CASSSQGGRGNYGYTF. In nucleotides, the CDR3 is TGTGCCAGCAGCTCACAAGGGGGCAGGGGAAACTATGGCTACACCTTC.

V usage is TRBV6-5 and J usage is TRBJ2-1; TRBD2 agrees at 11 bases. J lost 2 bases, V lost 0 bases, and 0 bases had no gene match. Looked up from germline, CDR1 is MNHEY and CDR2 is SVGAGI. This CDR3 comprises 16 residues. CDR3 sequence (DNA): TGTGCCAGCAGTTACTCGACTAGCGGGACCTACAATGAGCAGTTCTTC. It yields the protein CASSYSTSGTYNEQFF.

This clonotype has ten or more counts. The gene calls are TRBV7-2 and TRBJ2-5, with TRBD2 matching 14 bases. The CDR3 contains 19 residues. V trimming: 5 bases; J trimming: 6 bases; junction bases outside the gene matches: 17. Per the germline V gene, CDR1 is SGHTA and CDR2 is FQGNSA. The CDR3 sequence is CASSAYVRLAGGPYQTQYF. The DNA of the CDR3 is TGTGCCAGCAGCGCCTATGTCCGACTAGCGGGGGGGCCTTATCAGACCCAGTACTTC.

This clonotype was picked up a small number of times. The chain combines TRBV12-3 or TRBV12-4 with TRBJ2-2; tentative D call: TRBD1 (5 bases). V lost 6 bases, J lost 0 bases, and 8 bases lay in between. The CDR3 is 14 residues long. The CDR3, as DNA: TGTGCCAGCAGAACAGGAACGAACACCGGGGAGCTGTTTTTT. Translating it yields CASRTGTNTGELFF.

In this sample, this clonotype turned up many times. The chain couples TRBV7-2 to TRBJ2-1; the D gene is possibly TRBD1 (5 bases). The CDR3 has 14 amino acids. Germline V CDR1 and CDR2: SGHTA, FQGNSA. With 5 bases removed from V and 2 bases from J, the gap between germline ends came to 10 bases. The CDR3 sequence: CASSPETAYNEQFF. As DNA, the CDR3 is TGTGCCAGCAGCCCCGAGACAGCCTACAATGAGCAGTTCTTC.

The rearrangement joins TRBV28 to TRBJ2-1; TRBD2 matches 7 bases. The CDR3 covers 15 residues. V dropped 8 bases and J dropped 4; count of bases not matched to a gene: 11. Germline V gives CDR1 MDHEN, CDR2 SYDVKM. The CDR3 nucleotides read TGTGCCAGCGTCGGGGGGTATGCGGTTTACAATGAGCAGTTCTTC. Protein product: CASVGGYAVYNEQFF. The full variable domain, with the rest looked up from reference TRBV28 and TRBJ2-1, is DVKVTQSSRYLVKRTGEKVFLECVQDMDHENMFWYRQDPGLGLRLIYFSYDVKMKEKGDIPEGYSVSREKKERFSLILESASTNQTSMYLCASVGGYAVYNEQFFGPGTRLTVL.

In this sample, this clonotype turned up many times. The chain joins TRBV7-6 to TRBJ2-7; the D gene could be TRBD1 or TRBD2 (6 bases each). Germline loops: CDR1 SGHVS, CDR2 FNYEAQ. The CDR3 is made up of 14 amino acids. Deletions cut 5 bases from V and 6 bases from J, with 17 bases between. Here the CDR3 reads CASSPPAQGGEQYF. The CDR3 DNA reads TGTGCCAGCAGCCCCCCCGCACAGGGAGGCGAGCAGTACTTC.

Details on this clonotype: A read error may be the cause here, since a much bigger clone is one base away. It is likely a read error, because the conserved phenylalanine at the end of the CDR3 is missing. The genes are TRBV7-8 and TRBJ1-2, with a weak D call TRBD1 (6 bases). Looked up from germline, CDR1 is SGHVS and CDR2 is FQNEAQ. The V end lost 10 bases, the J end lost 6 bases, and 15 bases lay between the germline ends. The CDR3 consists of 12 residues. CDR3 nucleotide sequence: TGTGCCACCGACGGGGGCATCCATGGCTACACCTCC. It specifies CATDGGIHGYTS.

This clonotype was found a few times. V and J are TRBV25-1 and TRBJ1-2; maybe TRBD1 (6 bases). The CDR3 has 15 amino acids. V was trimmed by 0 bases and J by 2 bases, leaving 10 bases between them. Germline assignment: CDR1 MGHDK and CDR2 SYGVNS. The CDR3 spells CASSEYGGGNYGYTF. The CDR3 DNA reads TGTGCCAGCAGTGAATACGGGGGCGGCAACTATGGCTACACCTTC.

Comments on this clonotype: A much more abundant neighbour one base away suggests this may be a read error. V usage is TRBV4-2 and J usage is TRBJ2-1; tentatively, D is TRBD1 or TRBD2 (5 bases each). The CDR3 length is 15 residues. Germline CDR1 is LGHNA and CDR2 is YNFKEQ. The CDR3 loop is CASRQEWGRNNEQFF. The CDR3 DNA sequence: TGTGCCAGCAGACAAGAATGGGGGAGAAACAATGAGCAGTTCTTC.

The rearrangement uses TRBV7-6 and TRBJ2-1; D unresolved. Germline-derived CDR1 and CDR2 are SGHVS and FNYEAQ. The CDR3 consists of 13 residues. Trimming pared 2 bases from V and 8 bases from J, leaving 10 bases between. The CDR3 bases are TGTGCCAGCAGCTTAAGTGTCAGCTATGAGCAGTTCTTC. It is translated as CASSLSVSYEQFF.

The chain has TRBV19 and TRBJ1-5; D not certain. CDR1 is LNHDA, CDR2 SQIVND, per germline (reference sequence). V was trimmed by 3 bases and J by 0 bases, leaving 12 bases between them. The CDR3 is 16 amino acids. The CDR3 loop is CASSMWLGDSNQPQHF. The CDR3 DNA reads as TGTGCCAGTAGTATGTGGTTGGGAGATAGCAATCAGCCCCAGCATTTT.

The J gene is TRBJ1-3, the V gene TRBV7-9; weak D call: TRBD1 (5 bases). The CDR3 has 15 residues. Germline-derived CDR1 and CDR2 are SEHNR and FQNEAQ (reference sequence). The V end was cut by 5 bases, the J end by 0 bases, with 11 bases between. The CDR3 region has the DNA TGTGCCAGCAGCCAACTACAGGCCTCTGGAAACACCATATATTTT. Its translation: CASSQLQASGNTIYF.

This chain connects TRBV9 to TRBJ1-1; 8 positions match TRBD1. The trim removed 4 bases at V and 7 bases at J, leaving 9 bases unmatched. The CDR3 is made up of 14 amino acids. The germline CDR1 and CDR2 sequences are SGDLS and YYNGEE. CDR3 bases: TGTGCCAGCAGCAGCGGGCACAGGGGGGTTGAAGCTTTCTTT. Its protein product is CASSSGHRGVEAFF. The full variable domain, completed using reference TRBV9 and TRBJ1-1, is DSGVTQTPKHLITATGQRVTLRCSPRSGDLSVYWYQQSLDQGLQFLIQYYNGEERAKGNILERFSAQQFPDLHSELNLSSLELGDSALYFCASSSGHRGVEAFFGQGTRLTVV.

This clonotype was recorded a few times. The J gene is TRBJ1-5, the V gene TRBV6-5; the D is unclear. The CDR3 runs 15 residues. Germline values: CDR1 MNHEY, CDR2 SVGAGI. Trimming stripped 0 bases from V and 0 bases from J, with 6 bases between. In nucleotides, the CDR3 is TGTGCCAGCAGTTACTCCAGGTTTAGCAATCAGCCCCAGCATTTT. Translating gives CASSYSRFSNQPQHF.

The rearrangement uses TRBV28 and TRBJ2-7; 8 bases align to TRBD1. Trimming at V came to 5 bases and at J to 4 bases, leaving 7 bases not matched to a gene. This CDR3 spans 14 amino acids. Germline CDR1 is MDHEN and CDR2 is SYDVKM. CDR3 protein: CASSGGTGYYEQYF. The DNA for the CDR3 is TGTGCCAGCAGTGGTGGGACAGGATATTACGAGCAGTACTTC.

The chain employs TRBV19 and TRBJ2-2; D ambiguous. CDR1 and CDR2 from the germline V gene are LNHDA and SQIVND (reference sequence). V shed 7 bases and J shed 5 bases, with 17 bases lying between them. CDR3 length: 15 amino acids. In DNA, the CDR3 is TGTGCCAGTAAAGTCAGCCGACTCACTACCGGGGAGCTGTTTTTT. Residues: CASKVSRLTTGELFF.